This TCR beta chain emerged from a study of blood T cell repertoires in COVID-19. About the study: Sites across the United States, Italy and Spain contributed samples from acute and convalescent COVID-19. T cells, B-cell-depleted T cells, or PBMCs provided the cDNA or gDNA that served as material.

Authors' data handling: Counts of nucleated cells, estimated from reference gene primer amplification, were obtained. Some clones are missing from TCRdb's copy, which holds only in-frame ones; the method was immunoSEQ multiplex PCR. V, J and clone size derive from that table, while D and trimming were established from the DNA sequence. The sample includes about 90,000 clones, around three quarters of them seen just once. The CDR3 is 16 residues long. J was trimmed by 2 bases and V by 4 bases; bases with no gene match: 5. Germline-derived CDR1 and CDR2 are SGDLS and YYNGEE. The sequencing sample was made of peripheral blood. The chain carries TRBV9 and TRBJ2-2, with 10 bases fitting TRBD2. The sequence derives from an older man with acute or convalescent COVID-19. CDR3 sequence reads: CASSISGRFNTGELFF. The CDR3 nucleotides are TGTGCCAGCAGCATTAGCGGGAGGTTTAACACCGGGGAGCTGTTTTTT.